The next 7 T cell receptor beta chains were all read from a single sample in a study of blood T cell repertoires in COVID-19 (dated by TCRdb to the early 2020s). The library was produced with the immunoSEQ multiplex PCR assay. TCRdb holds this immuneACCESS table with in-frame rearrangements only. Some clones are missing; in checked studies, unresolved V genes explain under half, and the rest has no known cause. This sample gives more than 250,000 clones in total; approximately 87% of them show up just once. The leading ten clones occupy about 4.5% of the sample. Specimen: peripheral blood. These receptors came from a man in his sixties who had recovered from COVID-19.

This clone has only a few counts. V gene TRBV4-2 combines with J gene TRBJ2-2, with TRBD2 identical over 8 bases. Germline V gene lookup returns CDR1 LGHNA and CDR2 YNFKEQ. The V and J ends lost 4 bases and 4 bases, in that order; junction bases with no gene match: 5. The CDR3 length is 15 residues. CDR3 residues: CASSPIAGGTGELFF. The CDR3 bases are TGTGCCAGCAGCCCTATCGCGGGGGGCACCGGGGAGCTGTTTTTT.

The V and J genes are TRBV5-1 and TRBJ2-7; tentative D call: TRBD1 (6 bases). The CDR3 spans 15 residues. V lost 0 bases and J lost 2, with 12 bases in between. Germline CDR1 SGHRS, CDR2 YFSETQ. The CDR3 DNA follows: TGCGCCAGCAGCTTGGGGCAGGGGATGGCCTACGAGCAGTACTTC. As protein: CASSLGQGMAYEQYF. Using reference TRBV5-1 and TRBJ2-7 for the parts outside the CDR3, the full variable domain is KAGVTQTPRYLIKTRGQQVTLSCSPISGHRSVSWYQQTPGQGLQFLFEYFSETQRNKGNFPGRFSGRQFSNSRSEMNVSTLELGDSALYLCASSLGQGMAYEQYFGPGTRLTVT.

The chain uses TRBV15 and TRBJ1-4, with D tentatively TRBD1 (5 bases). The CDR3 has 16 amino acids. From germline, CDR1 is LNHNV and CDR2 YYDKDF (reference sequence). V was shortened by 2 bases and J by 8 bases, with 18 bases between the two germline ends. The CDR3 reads CATSRKVGQGWEKLFF. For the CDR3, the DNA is TGTGCCACCAGCAGAAAAGTAGGGCAGGGATGGGAAAAACTGTTTTTT.

The CDR3 loop is CATSSAGTGLAGYTF. The CDR3 coding sequence is TGTGCCACCAGTAGTGCCGGGACAGGCCTAGCTGGCTACACCTTC. The rearrangement joins TRBV24-1 to TRBJ1-2; 8 bases are a match to TRBD1. This CDR3 region has 15 residues. V lost 6 bases and J lost 7; bases outside the gene matches: 12. CDR1 KGHDR and CDR2 SFDVKD come from the germline V gene.

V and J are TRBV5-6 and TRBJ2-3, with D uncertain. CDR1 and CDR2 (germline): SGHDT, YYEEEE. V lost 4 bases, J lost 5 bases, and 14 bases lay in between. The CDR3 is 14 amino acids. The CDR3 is CASSPTKLRDTQYF. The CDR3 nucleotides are TGTGCCAGCAGCCCCACCAAACTACGAGATACGCAGTATTTT.

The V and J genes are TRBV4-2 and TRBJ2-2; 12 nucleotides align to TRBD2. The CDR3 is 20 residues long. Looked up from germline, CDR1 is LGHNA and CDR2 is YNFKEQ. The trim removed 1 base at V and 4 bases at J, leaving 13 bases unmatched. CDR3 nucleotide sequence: TGTGCCAGCAGCCAAGGCTTAGGGCTAGCGGGAGGGCCGAGCACCGGGGAGCTGTTTTTT. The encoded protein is CASSQGLGLAGGPSTGELFF.

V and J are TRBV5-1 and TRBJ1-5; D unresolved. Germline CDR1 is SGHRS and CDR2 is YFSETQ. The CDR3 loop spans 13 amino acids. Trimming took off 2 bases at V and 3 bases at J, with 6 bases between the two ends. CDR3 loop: CASSFGLNQPQHF. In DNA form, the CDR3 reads TGCGCCAGCAGCTTCGGACTCAATCAGCCCCAGCATTTT. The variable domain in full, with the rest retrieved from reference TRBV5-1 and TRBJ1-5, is KAGVTQTPRYLIKTRGQQVTLSCSPISGHRSVSWYQQTPGQGLQFLFEYFSETQRNKGNFPGRFSGRQFSNSRSEMNVSTLELGDSALYLCASSFGLNQPQHFGDGTRLSIL.